A selection of T cell receptor beta chains follows, all from one sample in a study of cytotoxic CD8 clonotypes in ibrutinib-treated CLL. Assay used: immunoSEQ multiplex PCR; TCRdb lists only in-frame clones, some missing. The data hold approximately 340,000 clones, with about 64% observed a single time. This specimen was PBMCs, taken after 36 months of ibrutinib treatment. The receptors here all came from a human donor with chronic lymphocytic leukemia. CDR3s leave out the opening cysteine and the closing phenylalanine or tryptophan. Fields, in order: CDR3 protein, V gene, D gene, J gene. D genes are given only for firm matches.

ASKLPIGGEGETQY TRBV5-1 TRBD2 TRBJ2-5
ASSSRTSGGTDTQY TRBV9 TRBD2 TRBJ2-3
ASSIGAGSSYNSPLH TRBV21-1 NA TRBJ1-6
ASSQGFAADTQY TRBV4-3 NA TRBJ2-3
ASSPDGYEQY TRBV5-4 NA TRBJ2-7
ASSRIPGPARETQY TRBV14 NA TRBJ2-5
ASSRGFYGYT TRBV19 NA TRBJ1-2
ASSPDLLATSTDTQY TRBV18 TRBD2 TRBJ2-3
ASSYLSQGRGYGYT TRBV7-2 NA TRBJ1-2
ASSVILGQTSSGANVLT TRBV9 NA TRBJ2-6
ASRPRPSESGLLKAPYNEQF TRBV12-2 NA TRBJ2-1
ASSIGNSGANVLT TRBV19 NA TRBJ2-6
ASSFTPRAGISGNTIY TRBV5-1 NA TRBJ1-3
ASSPEPMSSYEQY TRBV4-1 NA TRBJ2-7
ASSLGQFNSPLH TRBV5-6 NA TRBJ1-6
SAVGNEQF TRBV20-1 NA TRBJ2-1
ASKDRGRRMNTEAF TRBV2 TRBD1 TRBJ1-1
ASSSGTASGNTIY TRBV2 NA TRBJ1-3
ASSVQVGTEAF TRBV9 NA TRBJ1-1
ASTDSYYNSPLH TRBV19 NA TRBJ1-6
AISEGLAGGYGTQY TRBV10-3 TRBD2 TRBJ2-3
ASRITQSSYEQY TRBV6-5 NA TRBJ2-7
ASRRTHDSYEQY TRBV28 NA TRBJ2-7
ATSINRGLHYGYT TRBV15 TRBD1 TRBJ1-2
ASSEAPALYEQY TRBV6-1 NA TRBJ2-7
ASRPVLNTEAF TRBV19 NA TRBJ1-1
SVGSSGGYTQY TRBV29-1 TRBD2 TRBJ2-3